This T cell receptor beta chain was captured by sequencing in a study of blood T cell repertoires in COVID-19. Using immunoSEQ multiplex PCR, the repertoire was profiled, and TCRdb retains in-frame clones only, with some absent. The sample includes some 97,000 clones, approximately 84% seen only once; the top ten take around 7.2%. Sequenced: peripheral blood. The TCR comes from a man under 40 in a cohort sampled during active COVID-19.

CDR3 nucleotide sequence: TGCGCCAGCAGTGAGTTGTCAGGGGGAGGTAGTGAGACCCAGTACTTC. Translation: CASSELSGGGSETQYF. This chain uses TRBV10-1 with TRBJ2-5; D may be TRBD1 (7 bases). V lost 1 base to trimming and J lost 5 bases, with 17 bases between them. Per the germline V gene, CDR1 is WNHNN and CDR2 is SYGVQD (reference sequence). This CDR3 region has 16 residues.